The entry below describes one TCR beta chain. It lacks a known antigen. Within one base of it there is no much larger clone, and no base qualities were kept. TCRbeta CDR3 regions were amplified from genomic DNA using the immunoSEQ Assay, a bias-controlled multiplex PCR. Per the authors' processing: The number of nucleated cells in each sample was estimated from the amplification of reference gene primers within the assay. To quantify the absolute abundance of each unique TCRbeta CDR3 rearrangement, sequence reads were collapsed and filtered. For each sample, productive Simpson clonality was calculated as the square root of Simpson's diversity index over productive rearrangements. As stored in TCRdb, this immuneACCESS dataset retains in-frame rearrangements with V and J assigned. A fraction of the clones does not appear; measured against another copy, unresolved V genes explain less than half of the discrepancy, and the remainder lacks a known reason. The D gene and trimming were derived from the DNA, and the V and J assignments and clone size from that table. The sample includes some 180,000 clones, with about 80% observed a single time. The biggest ten clones account for roughly 9.4% of the sample.

The collaborating institutions used their own protocols to collect whole blood in K2EDTA tubes. For TCRbeta analysis, collaborators shipped samples as frozen whole blood, isolated PBMCs, or DNA extracted from either of those sample types. The data are from a study of blood T cell repertoires in COVID-19 (dated by TCRdb to the early 2020s). Notes on the research overall: Samples covering the acute and convalescent phases of COVID-19 were provided by collaborators in the United States, Italy and Spain. The prospective study material was composed of cDNA or gDNA derived from T cells, B-cell-depleted T cells, or PBMCs. The dataset comprised deeply sampled blood TCRbeta repertoires from subjects exposed to, actively infected with, or recovered from COVID-19. The repertoires were released in a freely available public database intended as a resource for research on the immune response to SARS-CoV-2. Samples came from the ongoing ImmuneRACE study (first 160 participants) plus 1,254 subjects from 6 global collaborators. The sample metadata nearly always contained a de-identified subject ID, COVID-19 status, age in years and sex. Where available, HLA class I and class II types were obtained from metadata supplied by the sample provider rather than from assay-based typing. What the research found in general, with its limitations: The quantity of clinical and demographic metadata differed by source and by participant and was supplied without curation.

V is pruned by 2 bases and J by 2 bases, leaving 0 bases of the junction without a gene match. Spanning cysteine to phenylalanine, the CDR3 consists of 16 amino acids. Kept here is only the CDR3 DNA, which spans 48 bases and is read in frame from base 1. The germline V gene encodes CDR1 MDHEN and CDR2 SYDVKM. The sequencing sample was made of peripheral blood. The sequence derives from a woman aged 50 to 60 with active or convalescent COVID-19. The receptor chain draws on TRBV28 and TRBJ2-1; 13 bases in the middle match TRBD2. CDR3 region: CASSLGTSGAYNEQFF. In nucleotide form, the sequence is TGTGCCAGCAGTTTAGGGACTAGCGGGGCCTACAATGAGCAGTTCTTC. Outside the CDR3, residues come from the reference TRBV28 and TRBJ2-1 proteins, so the full variable domain is: DVKVTQSSRYLVKRTGEKVFLECVQDMDHENMFWYRQDPGLGLRLIYFSYDVKMKEKGDIPEGYSVSREKKERFSLILESASTNQTSMYLCASSLGTSGAYNEQFFGPGTRLTVL.